Presented here are 9 T cell receptor beta chains from one specimen sequenced in a study of graft-versus-host responses after intestinal transplantation. The table came from immunoSEQ multiplex PCR; TCRdb's copy has only in-frame clones and leaves some out. The sample includes 14,000 or so clones, around 77% of them seen just once. Lamina propria and intraepithelial lymphocytes were released by processing graft tissue. This material consisted of ileum tissue, taken roughly 26 days after intestinal transplant. The receptors were sampled from a human patient who received an intestinal transplant, so some T cells may come from the graft donor.

The rearrangement uses TRBV4-1 and TRBJ1-5; D is unresolved. Trimming took 0 bases from V and 7 from J, leaving 16 bases between them. Germline V CDR1 and CDR2: MGHRA, YSYEKL. The CDR3 length is 16 residues. The CDR3 DNA sequence: TGCGCCAGCAGCCAAGAGGGTTTCGACCCGGGGCAGCCCCAGCATTTT. Amino acids: CASSQEGFDPGQPQHF.

The rearrangement links TRBV29-1 to TRBJ1-2; 7 positions agree with TRBD1. The CDR3 loop spans 12 amino acids. J was trimmed by 8 bases and V by 4 bases; bases with no gene match: 7. Germline CDR1 and CDR2: SQVTM and ANQGSEA. CDR3 region: CSVARRGQGYTF. CDR3 in DNA: TGCAGCGTTGCGCGGAGGGGGCAGGGCTACACCTTC.

This chain joins TRBV28 and TRBJ2-1; D possibly corresponds to TRBD2 (5 bases). Germline V CDR1 and CDR2: MDHEN, SYDVKM. Between the trimmed V and J ends, which lost 3 bases and 0 bases, there was a span of 9 bases. CDR3 length: 15 residues. The DNA for the CDR3 is TGTGCCAGCAGTTTTACGGGATTCTCCTACAATGAGCAGTTCTTC. Protein: CASSFTGFSYNEQFF.

The chain recombines TRBV19 with TRBJ2-1; 9 bases align to TRBD2. CDR1 LNHDA and CDR2 SQIVND come from the germline V gene (reference sequence). CDR3 length: 14 residues. Trimming cost V 7 bases and J 3 bases; bases outside gene matches: 4. The CDR3 coding sequence is TGTGCCAGTAAGCCTAGCGGGGACTACAATGAGCAGTTCTTC. It specifies CASKPSGDYNEQFF.

The chain has TRBV9 and TRBJ2-2; 9 nucleotides match TRBD2. The germline CDR1 and CDR2 sequences are SGDLS and YYNGEE. The CDR3 length is 17 residues. After removal of 2 bases from V and 1 base from J, the junction contained 6 bases not matched to a gene. The CDR3 bases are TGTGCCAGCAGCGTTAGCGGGGGCACCCAGAACACCGGGGAGCTGTTTTTT. It encodes CASSVSGGTQNTGELFF.

The V gene is TRBV11-2, the J gene TRBJ1-4; no firm D call. Per the germline V gene, CDR1 is SGHAT and CDR2 is FQNNGV. The CDR3 is 18 residues long. V was trimmed by 1 base and J by 0 bases, leaving 15 bases between them. CDR3 nucleotide sequence: TGTGCCAGCAGCTTAGGGTTTGGGGAGTTTGCAACTAATGAAAAACTGTTTTTT. Translation gives CASSLGFGEFATNEKLFF.

This clone was observed a handful of times. The chain couples TRBV19 to TRBJ1-2; D gene ambiguous. Germline-derived CDR1 and CDR2 are LNHDA and SQIVND (reference sequence). V lost 4 bases, J lost 2 bases, and 17 bases lay in between. The CDR3 is 16 amino acids. The CDR3 DNA reads TGTGCCAGTAGTACCCCGGGAGGAGGAGTAAACTATGGCTACACCTTC. Its protein product is CASSTPGGGVNYGYTF.

V is TRBV10-2 and J is TRBJ1-5, with 7 bases identical to TRBD1. In germline, CDR1 is WSHSY, CDR2 SAAADI. The CDR3 runs 17 residues. V trimming: 0 bases; J trimming: 7 bases; junction bases outside the gene matches: 12. CDR3 sequence reads: CASSESTRQGSGQPQHF. In nucleotides, the CDR3 is TGCGCCAGCAGTGAGTCGACTCGACAGGGCTCGGGGCAGCCCCAGCATTTT.

The J gene is TRBJ1-6, the V gene TRBV7-2; D call uncertain. The germline V gene has CDR1 SGHTA and CDR2 FQGNSA. This CDR3 is built from 13 residues. Trimming stripped 2 bases from V and 8 bases from J, with 7 bases between. The CDR3 spells CASSLRRDSPLHF. The CDR3 coding sequence is TGTGCCAGCAGCTTAAGGAGGGATTCACCCCTCCACTTT.